What follows is one T cell receptor (beta chain) and its context. Its target is not known. TCRdb re-derived calls from the RT-PCR reads in MiXCR, one entry per CDR3 protein. The sample shows roughly 700,000 distinct CDR3 sequences, around 13% of them seen only once. J lost 4 bases, V lost 2 bases, and 6 bases had no gene match. Looked up from germline, CDR1 is SGHDT and CDR2 is YYEEEE. CDR3 length equals 15 residues. The sample originates from a study of response to subunit inactivated influenza vaccine. Points from the study as a whole: That few new T cells are recruited by each seasonal influenza vaccination was the authors' suggestion.

This chain joins TRBV5-6 and TRBJ2-3; 8 bases are shared with TRBD2. Sequenced here: PBMCs from blood, sampled approximately 15 days before vaccination. The TCR comes from a man over 45 who received an inactivated influenza vaccine. Here the CDR3 DNA reads TGTGCCAGCAGCTTCCAGACTAGCGTGGCAGATACGCAGTATTTT. It yields the protein CASSFQTSVADTQYF. The whole variable domain, filled in from reference TRBV5-6 and TRBJ2-3, reads DAGVTQSPTHLIKTRGQQVTLRCSPKSGHDTVSWYQQALGQGPQFIFQYYEEEERQRGNFPDRFSGHQFPNYSSELNVNALLLGDSALYLCASSFQTSVADTQYFGPGTRLTVL.